These 26 T cell receptor beta chains were all obtained from the same sample, sequenced in a study of OX40 agonist ivuxolimab in advanced cancers. Only in-frame clones appear in the TCRdb table, and some are missing; sequencing was by immunoSEQ multiplex PCR. The sample yields 30,000 or so clones, 82% seen once. The material was CD4+ or CD8+ T cells sorted from blood, obtained in a trial of the OX40 agonist ivuxolimab. Every receptor here comes from an adult with an advanced solid tumor such as melanoma, head and neck, liver or kidney cancer.

The chain joins TRBV6-1 to TRBJ2-7; 11 bases are a match to TRBD2. The CDR3 runs 15 residues. The germline gives CDR1 MNHNS, CDR2 SASEGT. J lost 4 bases, V lost 6 bases, and 8 bases had no gene match. In nucleotides, the CDR3 is TGTGCCAGCAGAGACACTAGCGGGAGAGCTTACGAGCAGTACTTC. Protein sequence: CASRDTSGRAYEQYF.

In DNA form, the CDR3 reads TGTGCCAGCAGCTTGGGACTAGCGGGAGTCATGTGGCAGTTCTTC. Translating gives CASSLGLAGVMWQFF. The J gene is TRBJ2-1, the V gene TRBV7-3, with 14 bases matching TRBD2. Germline V gives CDR1 SGHTA, CDR2 FQGTGA. The CDR3 has 15 amino acids. The V and J ends lost 3 bases and 12 bases, in that order; junction bases with no gene match: 7.

This clone was detected only a few times. The V and J genes are TRBV11-2 and TRBJ2-3, with TRBD2 identical over 7 bases. V lost 0 bases, J lost 1 base, and 1 base stayed unmatched. This CDR3 has 15 residues. From germline, CDR1 is SGHAT and CDR2 FQNNGV. CDR3 residues: CASSLDRGGTDTQYF. The CDR3 nucleotides read TGTGCCAGCAGCTTAGATCGGGGGGGCACAGATACGCAGTATTTT.

There are a few counts of this clone. This chain uses TRBV5-1 with TRBJ2-6; 9 bases line up with TRBD1. CDR1 and CDR2 (germline): SGHRS, YFSETQ. This CDR3 region has 19 residues. V gave up 3 bases and J gave up 0 bases; unmatched junction bases: 10. The CDR3 region is CASSSNPGTGFSGANVLTF. CDR3 nucleotide sequence: TGCGCCAGCAGCTCTAATCCCGGGACAGGGTTCTCTGGGGCCAACGTCCTGACTTTC.

The V call is TRBV6-5, the J call TRBJ2-7; no firm D call. The length of the CDR3 is 13 residues. CDR1 and CDR2 (germline): MNHEY, SVGAGI. V shed 0 bases and J shed 8 bases, with 11 bases lying between them. CDR3 nucleotide sequence: TGTGCCAGCAGTTACTCGTACCAGGCCCAGCAGTACTTC. Protein: CASSYSYQAQQYF.

The rearrangement links TRBV19 to TRBJ2-7, with D possibly being TRBD1 (5 bases). V shed 5 bases and J shed 5 bases, with 16 bases lying between them. Germline CDR1 is LNHDA and CDR2 is SQIVND (reference sequence). This CDR3 region has 14 residues. As DNA, the CDR3 is TGTGCCAGTAGTTCCCCCAGGGTAAGCGACGAGCAGTACTTC. It specifies CASSSPRVSDEQYF.

This clone was counted a single time. This likely stems from a read error, as it lies one base from a far larger clone. This chain joins TRBV6-1 and TRBJ1-5; no clear D. Trimming left V 6 bases short and J 6 bases short, with 12 bases between. The CDR3 runs to 13 residues. Germline V gene lookup returns CDR1 MNHNS and CDR2 SASEGT. For the CDR3, the DNA is TGTGCCAGCAGAAGGCGGGGAAGTCAGCCCCAGCATTTT. It yields the protein CASRRRGSQPQHF.

This clone was seen only a few times. The V call is TRBV4-2, the J call TRBJ2-3; TRBD2 matches at 13 bases. This CDR3 spans 19 amino acids. J gave up 3 bases and V 1 base, and 10 bases lay outside the gene matches. Germline assignment: CDR1 LGHNA and CDR2 YNFKEQ. The CDR3 coding sequence is TGTGCCAGCAGCCAAGGAGGACTAGCGGGGGTTCTAGGGACAGATACGCAGTATTTT. This gives the protein CASSQGGLAGVLGTDTQYF.

The chain uses TRBV12-5 and TRBJ2-1; D is undetermined. This CDR3 spans 13 amino acids. CDR1 is LGHNT, CDR2 FRNRAP, per germline. The germline V and J ends were trimmed by 2 bases and 8 bases, with 10 bases remaining between them. The CDR3 is CASGLLQGHEQFF. The CDR3 nucleotides are TGTGCTAGTGGTTTGCTCCAAGGTCATGAGCAGTTCTTC.

This chain links TRBV5-1 with TRBJ1-4; 11 bases are a match to TRBD1. Germline CDR1 and CDR2: SGHRS and YFSETQ. The CDR3 length is 16 residues. V shed 4 bases, J shed 0 bases, and the junction held 2 bases outside the gene matches. CDR3 nucleotides: TGCGCCAGCAGCCCGGGACAGGGGGCAACTAATGAAAAACTGTTTTTT. Translation gives CASSPGQGATNEKLFF.

The chain carries TRBV5-6 and TRBJ1-5; D gene unclear. The CDR3 covers 13 residues. The germline gives CDR1 SGHDT, CDR2 YYEEEE. V was shortened by 2 bases and J by 5 bases, with 8 bases between the two germline ends. The CDR3 loop reads CASSLKRDQPQHF. The CDR3 region has the DNA TGTGCCAGCAGCTTAAAAAGGGATCAGCCCCAGCATTTT.

The chain uses TRBV5-1 and TRBJ2-7; 10 nucleotides agree with TRBD1. Germline loops: CDR1 SGHRS, CDR2 YFSETQ. V gave up 7 bases and J gave up 0 bases; unmatched junction bases: 13. The CDR3 has 17 amino acids. The CDR3 is CASSLYSGTGDSYEQYF. In DNA, the CDR3 is TGCGCCAGCTCTTTATATTCCGGGACAGGGGACTCCTACGAGCAGTACTTC.

CDR3 nucleotide sequence: TGTGCCAGTAGTATGTATCACGCCACCGAGTACTCTGGGGCCAACGTCCTGACTTTC. Protein sequence: CASSMYHATEYSGANVLTF. V gene TRBV19 combines with J gene TRBJ2-6; no reliable D call. Trimming took off 3 bases at V and 0 bases at J, with 18 bases between the two ends. The length of the CDR3 is 19 residues. Germline lookup yields CDR1 LNHDA and CDR2 SQIVND (reference sequence).

This clone is deemed medium-sized. This chain joins TRBV15 and TRBJ2-7; D is unresolved. The V end lost 1 base, the J end lost 2 bases, and 27 bases lay between the germline ends. Germline V gene data show CDR1 as LNHNV and CDR2 as YYDKDF (reference sequence). CDR3 size: 20 residues. The CDR3 nucleotides read TGTGCCACCAGCAGAGGTCGACAAAGAGGCCCGTATAGGTGGGCCTACGAGCAGTACTTC. Amino acids: CATSRGRQRGPYRWAYEQYF.

This clone turned up a few times. The CDR3 loop reads CAINLAGGPTDTQYF. The CDR3, as DNA: TGTGCCATCAATCTAGCGGGGGGACCCACAGATACGCAGTATTTT. The chain uses TRBV10-3 and TRBJ2-3, with 11 bases aligning to TRBD2. Germline values: CDR1 ENHRY, CDR2 SYGVKD. The V gene end was trimmed by 7 bases and the J gene end by 2 bases; junction bases not matched to a gene: 5. The CDR3 has 15 amino acids.

The rearrangement joins TRBV9 to TRBJ1-3; D unresolved. CDR3 length equals 17 residues. Germline CDR1 SGDLS, CDR2 YYNGEE. V was cut by 0 bases and J by 4 bases, with 17 bases left in between. Written as DNA, the CDR3 is TGTGCCAGCAGCGTAGCCCTCTCGGGTGCTGGCGGAAACACCATATATTTT. Translation gives CASSVALSGAGGNTIYF. Using reference TRBV9 and TRBJ1-3 for the parts outside the CDR3, the full variable domain is DSGVTQTPKHLITATGQRVTLRCSPRSGDLSVYWYQQSLDQGLQFLIQYYNGEERAKGNILERFSAQQFPDLHSELNLSSLELGDSALYFCASSVALSGAGGNTIYFGEGSWLTVV.

The chain couples TRBV6-1 to TRBJ1-6; no definite D call. V gave up 10 bases and J gave up 6 bases, with 13 bases separating them. The CDR3 covers 13 residues. The V gene's germline CDR1 is MNHNS and CDR2 SASEGT. The DNA for the CDR3 is TGTGCCACCTCCCCGCTGGCTAATTCACCCCTCCACTTT. This sequence encodes CATSPLANSPLHF.

The chain combines TRBV28 with TRBJ1-4, with TRBD1 matching 9 bases. The junction had 4 bases not matched to a gene; V was cut back by 7 bases and J by 4 bases. CDR3 length: 14 residues. Per germline, CDR1 MDHEN and CDR2 SYDVKM. The CDR3 sequence: CASTPGQGNEKLFF. The CDR3 DNA reads TGTGCCAGCACTCCGGGACAGGGTAATGAAAAACTGTTTTTT.

The chain recombines TRBV6-5 with TRBJ2-3; possible D gene TRBD2, 6 bases. Deletions cut 0 bases from V and 3 bases from J, with 13 bases between. Per the germline V gene, CDR1 is MNHEY and CDR2 is SVGAGI. This CDR3 region has 16 residues. The CDR3, as DNA: TGTGCCAGCAGTTACTCACTAGGCGGGATGACAGATACGCAGTATTTT. Its translation is CASSYSLGGMTDTQYF.

This clone was counted a single time. The chain carries TRBV7-2 and TRBJ1-2, with a possible D match to TRBD1 (6 bases). The germline gives CDR1 SGHTA, CDR2 FQGNSA. The V end lost 2 bases, the J end lost 8 bases, and 9 bases lay between the germline ends. This CDR3 is 12 amino acids long. The CDR3 region is CASSLTGYGYTF. CDR3 in DNA: TGTGCCAGCAGCTTAACAGGGTACGGCTACACCTTC.

The chain combines TRBV5-1 with TRBJ2-3; D possibly corresponds to TRBD2 (5 bases). Germline-derived CDR1 and CDR2 are SGHRS and YFSETQ. The V end lost 5 bases, the J end lost 6 bases, and 16 bases lay between the germline ends. The CDR3 length is 14 residues. In DNA, the CDR3 is TGCGCCAGCAGTTCTCTGGGAGTTATGGATACGCAGTATTTT. Amino acid sequence: CASSSLGVMDTQYF. Combining the CDR3 with reference TRBV5-1 and TRBJ2-3 gives the whole variable domain KAGVTQTPRYLIKTRGQQVTLSCSPISGHRSVSWYQQTPGQGLQFLFEYFSETQRNKGNFPGRFSGRQFSNSRSEMNVSTLELGDSALYLCASSSLGVMDTQYFGPGTRLTVL.

V and J are TRBV5-6 and TRBJ1-1; D is unresolved. Germline V gives CDR1 SGHDT, CDR2 YYEEEE. This CDR3 is built from 13 residues. Trimming left V 1 base short and J 2 bases short, with 6 bases between. Here the CDR3 DNA reads TGTGCCAGCAGCTTGCTGGGAAACACTGAAGCTTTCTTT. Encoded protein: CASSLLGNTEAFF.

The rearrangement joins TRBV9 to TRBJ1-2, with D tentatively TRBD1 (5 bases). Trimming cost V 4 bases and J 4 bases, with 14 bases left between them. The CDR3 runs to 14 residues. Germline CDR1 reads SGDLS; CDR2 reads YYNGEE. The CDR3 protein is CASSPRDGGYGYTF. CDR3 DNA sequence: TGTGCCAGCAGCCCCCGGGACGGAGGCTATGGCTACACCTTC.

This chain joins TRBV2 and TRBJ1-1; possibly TRBD1 for D (5 bases). V was pared by 7 bases and J by 3 bases, with 15 bases between. Germline V CDR1 and CDR2: SNHLY, FYNNEI. The CDR3 consists of 14 residues. The CDR3 region is CASKQGTTYTEAFF. CDR3 sequence (DNA): TGTGCCAGCAAGCAGGGTACTACGTACACTGAAGCTTTCTTT.

This clone has a handful of counts. The gene calls are TRBV19 and TRBJ2-7; D possibly matches TRBD1 or TRBD2 (5 bases each). This CDR3 spans 14 amino acids. The V end lost 3 bases, the J end lost 6 bases, and 15 bases lay between the germline ends. CDR1 and CDR2 from the germline V gene are LNHDA and SQIVND (reference sequence). The CDR3 DNA reads as TGTGCCAGTAGTATGTACGGGGCCTTTCGCGAGCAGTACTTC. Protein product: CASSMYGAFREQYF. Full variable domain (rest looked up from reference TRBV19 and TRBJ2-7): DGGITQSPKYLFRKEGQNVTLSCEQNLNHDAMYWYRQDPGQGLRLIYYSQIVNDFQKGDIAEGYSVSREKKESFPLTVTSAQKNPTAFYLCASSMYGAFREQYFGPGTRLTVT.

The V and J genes are TRBV10-3 and TRBJ2-3, with 11 bases fitting TRBD1. Trimming at V came to 10 bases and at J to 4 bases, leaving 7 bases not matched to a gene. Germline V gives CDR1 ENHRY, CDR2 SYGVKD. The CDR3 runs 14 residues. This chain's CDR3 is CATLDRGRADTQYF. DNA for the CDR3: TGTGCCACCCTGGACAGGGGGCGGGCAGATACGCAGTATTTT.